The clone carrying this TCR beta chain was picked up many times. Its antigen is unknown. Pregnant or lactating patients were excluded, as were those with uncontrolled infection or other autoimmune disease. Together with thyroid ultrasound, orbital computed tomography, serum thyroxine and TRAb, clinical symptoms were used for diagnoses. These data come from a study of T cells in Graves' hyperthyroidism and ophthalmopathy. Amplification yielded TCR beta CDR3 regions, with RNA transcripts as the source. Initially, a first-round RT-PCR of the TCR CDR3 employed the HTBI primer set. TCRdb reprocessed the multiplex PCR reads with MiXCR, giving one entry per CDR3 protein. The sample consists of hundreds of thousands of distinct CDR3 sequences, 45% of them appearing once. This CDR3 spans 15 amino acids. CDR1 SEHNR and CDR2 FQNEAQ come from the germline V gene (reference sequence). The ends were cut back, 4 bases at V and 0 bases at J, with 13 bases in the middle.

Study results and limitations: The model forecast ophthalmopathy, anticipating it by a median approximately 6 months before onset. Blood also showed most of the thyroid clonotypes that were expanded above 0.001.

This receptor was identified in an adult man with Graves' disease, either hyperthyroidism or ophthalmopathy (not recorded which). The V and J genes are TRBV7-9 and TRBJ2-7, with D unclear. The material sequenced was peripheral blood or thyroid tissue (not recorded which). The CDR3 coding sequence is TGTGCCAGCAGCTCGCCGAGTTCGGGCTCCTACGAGCAGTACTTC. Translation gives CASSSPSSGSYEQYF.